A single sample gave rise to the 24 T cell receptor beta chains below, sequenced in a study of cytomegalovirus exposure and HLA in healthy donors (TCRdb year 2017). The library was made by the immunoSEQ multiplex PCR assay. For the multiplex PCR, a mixture combining 60 forward primers for TCR Vbeta segments and 13 reverse primers for TCR Jbeta segments was used. This immuneACCESS table, as held by TCRdb, lists in-frame sequences with V and J called but not all clones. Of the missing ones, under half trace to an unresolved V gene in checked studies; the others have no known cause. This sample gives under 200,000 clones in total; roughly 80% of them show up just once. Clones ranked in the top ten supply about 3.4% of the sample. Sequences were obtained from PBMCs. The source is a middle-aged man in good health and CMV-seropositive.

The chain employs TRBV27 and TRBJ1-4; 8 bases fit TRBD1. The V gene's germline CDR1 is MNHEY and CDR2 SMNVEV (reference sequence). The CDR3 runs 15 residues. V gave up 0 bases and J gave up 6 bases; unmatched junction bases: 3. The CDR3 loop reads CASSLSQGADEKLFF. CDR3 DNA: TGTGCCAGCAGTTTATCCCAGGGGGCGGATGAAAAACTGTTTTTT.

The chain carries TRBV7-2 and TRBJ2-7; 8 bases map to TRBD1. The CDR3 is made up of 14 amino acids. V lost 4 bases, J lost 3 bases, and 5 bases stayed unmatched. The germline V gene encodes CDR1 SGHTA and CDR2 FQGNSA. The CDR3 loop is CASSYGQGGYEQYF. The CDR3 nucleotides are TGTGCCAGCAGCTACGGACAGGGCGGCTACGAGCAGTACTTC.

The gene calls are TRBV19 and TRBJ1-2; maybe TRBD1 (6 bases). The germline gives CDR1 LNHDA, CDR2 SQIVND (reference sequence). The CDR3 is 14 residues long. Trimming stripped 7 bases from V and 2 bases from J, with 14 bases between. CDR3 nucleotide sequence: TGTGCCAGTAAACCGGGACACCCGAACTATGGCTACACCTTC. This codes for CASKPGHPNYGYTF.

V is TRBV5-4 and J is TRBJ2-2; 8 bases match TRBD1. The germline CDR1 and CDR2 sequences are SGHNT and YYREEE (reference sequence). The CDR3 covers 15 residues. V lost 5 bases, J lost 7 bases, and 10 bases stayed unmatched. The CDR3, as DNA: TGTGCCAGCAGGCCCCAGGGGGCAGGGGTCGGGGAGCTGTTTTTT. Amino acids: CASRPQGAGVGELFF.

The chain joins TRBV19 to TRBJ2-1, with D perhaps matching TRBD1 (5 bases). Germline V gene lookup returns CDR1 LNHDA and CDR2 SQIVND (reference sequence). The CDR3 runs 15 residues. V was clipped by 6 bases and J by 0 bases, with 12 bases between them. This chain's CDR3 is CASSLTDLSYNEQFF. CDR3 coding DNA: TGTGCCAGTAGCCTGACAGACCTCTCCTACAATGAGCAGTTCTTC.

The J gene is TRBJ1-1, the V gene TRBV18, with 10 bases lining up with TRBD1. Trimming cost V 3 bases and J 2 bases; bases outside gene matches: 6. Germline lookup yields CDR1 KGHSH and CDR2 LQKENI. CDR3 size: 16 residues. The CDR3 sequence: CASSPPGQGYNTEAFF. CDR3 DNA: TGTGCCAGCTCACCGCCGGGACAGGGGTACAACACTGAAGCTTTCTTT.

The V and J genes are TRBV23-1 and TRBJ1-5; D is uncertain. TRBV23-1 is assigned to the ORF class and has an uncertain function. Trimming pared 0 bases from V and 0 bases from J, leaving 18 bases between. The CDR3 has 19 residues. The CDR3 bases are TGCGCCAGCAGTCAATCTATTATCCCTACGGGGTATAGCAATCAGCCCCAGCATTTT. Translated: CASSQSIIPTGYSNQPQHF.

This chain uses TRBV5-1 with TRBJ1-5; 7 positions match TRBD1. CDR1 SGHRS and CDR2 YFSETQ come from the germline V gene. This CDR3 is built from 14 residues. V dropped 4 bases and J dropped 6; count of bases not matched to a gene: 7. As DNA, the CDR3 is TGCGCCAGCAGCCCGCGGAGGGGGCGTCAGCCCCAGCATTTT. Translating gives CASSPRRGRQPQHF.

The rearrangement uses TRBV9 and TRBJ2-1; TRBD2 matches 13 bases. Trimming took 0 bases from V and 8 from J; bases not matched to a gene: 5. The CDR3 runs 16 residues. Per germline, CDR1 SGDLS and CDR2 YYNGEE. The CDR3, as DNA: TGTGCCAGCAGCGTAGGTATGACTAGCGGGAGGCATGAGCAGTTCTTC. This codes for CASSVGMTSGRHEQFF. The full variable domain, rest sourced from reference TRBV9 and TRBJ2-1, is DSGVTQTPKHLITATGQRVTLRCSPRSGDLSVYWYQQSLDQGLQFLIQYYNGEERAKGNILERFSAQQFPDLHSELNLSSLELGDSALYFCASSVGMTSGRHEQFFGPGTRLTVL.

On this clone: Germline is not matched at one junction end, which may reflect a read error. The chain has TRBV6-1 and TRBJ1-6; D unresolved. The CDR3 has 14 amino acids. Germline values: CDR1 MNHNS, CDR2 SASEGT. The CDR3, as DNA: TGTGCCAGCAGTTCGACGGCGGTTGTTTCACCCCCCCACTTT. Translation gives CASSSTAVVSPPHF.

The chain is built from TRBV7-9 and TRBJ1-2; D may be TRBD1 (5 bases). The CDR3 sequence is 15 residues long. The V gene lost 6 bases and the J gene lost 4 bases, with 18 bases spanning the gap. The germline V gene encodes CDR1 SEHNR and CDR2 FQNEAQ (reference sequence). The CDR3 nucleotides read TGTGCCAGCAGTCCCTCCTTTGTGGGGCTCTATGGCTACACCTTC. This sequence encodes CASSPSFVGLYGYTF. Full variable domain (outside the CDR3, taken from reference TRBV7-9 and TRBJ1-2): DTGVSQNPRHKITKRGQNVTFRCDPISEHNRLYWYRQTLGQGPEFLTYFQNEAQLEKSRLLSDRFSAERPKGSFSTLEIQRTEQGDSAMYLCASSPSFVGLYGYTFGSGTRLTVV.

This clone was recorded once. The chain links TRBV11-2 to TRBJ1-1; 9 bases align to TRBD1. J lost 4 bases, V lost 0 bases, and 12 bases had no gene match. The CDR3 loop spans 18 amino acids. CDR1 and CDR2 (germline): SGHAT, FQNNGV. The CDR3 here is CASSLDVTGADRGTEAFF. In DNA form, the CDR3 reads TGTGCCAGCAGCTTAGATGTAACGGGGGCGGACAGGGGCACTGAAGCTTTCTTT.

This clone has a single count. The V and J genes are TRBV15 and TRBJ2-7; 8 bases are a match to TRBD1. V was pared by 8 bases and J by 0 bases, with 6 bases of the junction left unmatched. The germline V gene has CDR1 LNHNV and CDR2 YYDKDF (reference sequence). CDR3 length: 14 amino acids. The CDR3 spells CATAHRGNSYEQYF. CDR3 in DNA: TGTGCCACCGCGCACAGGGGGAACTCCTACGAGCAGTACTTC.

Turning to this clone: Its ends do not fully match the called genes, so a read error is possible. The DNA of the CDR3 is TGTGCCACCAGTGGAGGGGCAGGGAAGGATCAGCCCCAGCATTTT. It is translated as CATSGGAGKDQPQHF. This chain uses TRBV6-5 with TRBJ1-5; possible D gene TRBD1, 5 bases. The CDR3 has 15 residues. Germline assignment: CDR1 MNHEY and CDR2 SVGAGI.

This clone was seen once. The CDR3 here is CASSRAEGNEQFF. In DNA, the CDR3 is TGTGCCAGCAGCCGGGCGGAGGGGAATGAGCAGTTCTTC. The genes are TRBV7-3 and TRBJ2-1, with D perhaps matching TRBD2 (6 bases). V was cut by 5 bases and J by 7 bases, with 12 bases left in between. The CDR3 has 13 residues. Germline CDR1 SGHTA, CDR2 FQGTGA.

This clone has just a few counts. The chain employs TRBV4-1 and TRBJ2-1; 7 bases are shared with TRBD2. CDR1 is MGHRA, CDR2 YSYEKL, per germline. Trimming cost V 1 base and J 6 bases; bases outside gene matches: 12. The CDR3 has 17 amino acids. In nucleotides, the CDR3 is TGCGCCAGCAGCCAAGTTCGTCGGACTAGAGGTGGCAATGAGCAGTTCTTC. Translation gives CASSQVRRTRGGNEQFF.

Note on this clone: The junction departs from germline at one end; a sequencing error may be responsible. J is TRBJ1-5 and V is TRBV19; TRBD1 matches at 8 bases. CDR1 and CDR2 from the germline V gene are LNHDA and SQIVND (reference sequence). CDR3 length: 12 amino acids. The CDR3 sequence: CASSMRTGKVNF. The DNA for the CDR3 is TGTGCCAGTAGTATGAGGACAGGGAAGGTGAATTTT.

This clone was found a few times. This chain links TRBV28 with TRBJ1-1; 8 bases fit TRBD1. Trimming at V came to 5 bases and at J to 5 bases, leaving 7 bases not matched to a gene. Germline V lookup: CDR1 MDHEN, CDR2 SYDVKM. The CDR3 runs to 14 residues. DNA of the CDR3: TGTGCCAGCAGTCCATGGACAGGGCAAACTGAAGCTTTCTTT. Its translation: CASSPWTGQTEAFF.

This chain links TRBV4-1 with TRBJ1-1; D is unclear. CDR3 length: 13 amino acids. V dropped 1 base and J dropped 6 bases, with 9 bases sitting between them. In germline, CDR1 is MGHRA, CDR2 YSYEKL. CDR3 bases: TGCGCCAGCAGCCAAGCGCTAGGCCCTGAAGCTTTCTTT. Translated: CASSQALGPEAFF.

V is TRBV7-9 and J is TRBJ2-7; a possible D gene is TRBD1 (5 bases). The CDR3 has 13 amino acids. V lost 3 bases to trimming and J lost 5 bases, with 11 bases between them. Germline V gives CDR1 SEHNR, CDR2 FQNEAQ (reference sequence). CDR3 DNA: TGTGCCAGCAGCTTCCCAGGGCTAGACGAGCAGTACTTC. This sequence encodes CASSFPGLDEQYF.

This chain links TRBV27 with TRBJ1-6; a weak D match, TRBD1 (6 bases). The CDR3 has 14 residues. V was cut by 3 bases and J by 9 bases, with 12 bases left in between. Germline CDR1 MNHEY, CDR2 SMNVEV (reference sequence). In nucleotides, the CDR3 is TGTGCCAGCAGTTTTCCAGGGGCAGGTTCACCCCTCCACTTT. This sequence encodes CASSFPGAGSPLHF.

This chain's CDR3 is CASSQEQGAVYEQFF. In nucleotides, the CDR3 is TGTGCCAGCAGCCAAGAACAGGGGGCGGTTTATGAGCAGTTCTTC. The V and J genes are TRBV14 and TRBJ2-1; 9 nucleotides line up with TRBD1. After removal of 0 bases from V and 8 bases from J, the junction contained 5 bases not matched to a gene. The CDR3 contains 15 residues. From germline, CDR1 is SGHDN and CDR2 FVKESK.

The chain employs TRBV19 and TRBJ2-2, with D perhaps matching TRBD1 (5 bases). The CDR3 runs to 15 residues. The germline V and J ends were trimmed by 3 bases and 4 bases, with 12 bases remaining between them. Germline V gene data show CDR1 as LNHDA and CDR2 as SQIVND (reference sequence). CDR3 bases: TGTGCCAGTAGTATCAGGGCTCTGGGCACCGGGGAGCTGTTTTTT. Encoded protein: CASSIRALGTGELFF.

This chain uses TRBV7-2 with TRBJ2-7; a weak D match, TRBD2 (5 bases). Between the trimmed V and J ends, which lost 3 bases and 3 bases, there was a span of 6 bases. Germline V lookup: CDR1 SGHTA, CDR2 FQGNSA. There are 12 residues in the CDR3. The CDR3 loop is CASSFEGYEQYF. CDR3 coding DNA: TGTGCCAGCAGCTTCGAGGGCTACGAGCAGTACTTC.